These T cell receptor beta chains were read from a single sample in a study of low-dose radiotherapy and immunotherapy resistance in tumors. Using its own MiXCR run on the reads, TCRdb lists one record per CDR3 protein. The sample records tens of thousands of distinct CDR3 sequences, less than 65% being singletons. This specimen consisted of PBMCs, obtained after low-dose radiotherapy plus immunotherapy. The receptors come from a male donor with gallbladder cancer. The conserved cysteine and the conserved F or W are not part of the CDR3 here. Size is stated for part of the rows, as once, few or many counts, or as a class when the clone is expanded.

abundance,j_gene,len,v_gene,CDR3aa
few,TRBJ1-5,14,TRBV28,ASSLVWGGPDQPQH
many,TRBJ2-7,13,TRBV28,ASSPIGGGSYEQY
medium-sized,TRBJ1-5,11,TRBV10-3,AISESTGQPQH
medium-sized,TRBJ2-1,13,TRBV2,ASSPNPSSYNEQF
.,TRBJ1-1,12,TRBV9,ASSVGDIGAEAF
medium-sized,TRBJ1-1,10,TRBV6-6,ASSRVYTEAF
.,TRBJ2-3,11,TRBV6-1,ASSARAPDTQY
.,TRBJ2-2,10,TRBV25-1,ASAMYTGELF
.,TRBJ1-6,11,TRBV12-3/TRBV12-4,ASSLEGSSPLH
.,TRBJ1-1,11,TRBV20-1,SAQGQGSTEAF
medium-sized,TRBJ2-3,14,TRBV5-1,ASRFGGLAGEDTQY
.,TRBJ2-7,14,TRBV20-1,SASNLGPIRSGEQY
.,TRBJ1-2,12,TRBV28,ASRLRGPNYGYT
many,TRBJ2-4,13,TRBV30,AWNRDRGAKNIQY
.,TRBJ1-2,11,TRBV19,ASSMTAGYGYT
many,TRBJ2-5,13,TRBV10-2,ASKRQNLGLETQY
.,TRBJ1-1,10,TRBV29-1,SARRAGTEAF
.,TRBJ1-5,14,TRBV7-8,ASSQTRNAVGQPQH
.,TRBJ1-1,13,TRBV28,ASSFSVGLNTEAF
.,TRBJ2-1,13,TRBV5-1,ASSRTSGGAAEQF
.,TRBJ2-5,11,TRBV6-2/TRBV6-3,ASREYLQETQY
.,TRBJ2-7,11,TRBV7-2,ASSLGVTYEQY
.,TRBJ1-5,13,TRBV7-2,ASSEAGARNQPQH
many,TRBJ2-5,12,TRBV20-1,SASAGAWGETQY
many,TRBJ1-6,16,TRBV28,ASSSIQWRRAGNSPLH
.,TRBJ2-7,12,TRBV11-2,ASSRSGNSYEQY
.,TRBJ1-2,13,TRBV2,ASSEARTGLYGYT
.,TRBJ2-2,11,TRBV24-1,ATSPYLSGELF
many,TRBJ1-2,11,TRBV12-3/TRBV12-4,ASSQVTGYGYT